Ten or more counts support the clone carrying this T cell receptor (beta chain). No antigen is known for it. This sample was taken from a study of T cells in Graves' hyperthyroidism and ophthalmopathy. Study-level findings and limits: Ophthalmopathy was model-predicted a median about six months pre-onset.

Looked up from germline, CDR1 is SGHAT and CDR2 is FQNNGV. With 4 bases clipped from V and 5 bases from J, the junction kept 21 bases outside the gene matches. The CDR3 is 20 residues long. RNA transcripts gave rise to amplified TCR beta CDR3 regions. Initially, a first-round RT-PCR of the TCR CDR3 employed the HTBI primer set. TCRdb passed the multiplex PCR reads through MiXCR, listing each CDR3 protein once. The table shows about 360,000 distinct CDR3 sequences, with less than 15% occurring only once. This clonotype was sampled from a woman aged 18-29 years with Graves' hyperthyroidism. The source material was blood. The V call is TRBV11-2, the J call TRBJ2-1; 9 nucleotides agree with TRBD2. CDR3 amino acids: CASSSKREARRLSANNEQFF. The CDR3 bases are TGTGCCAGCAGCTCGAAGCGGGAGGCCCGTCGGTTATCCGCAAACAATGAGCAGTTCTTC.